The source of this T cell receptor beta chain is a study of vaccination and CD4 T cells after COVID-19. On the study more broadly: Ranging from 14 to 241, the interval between dose two and post-vaccine sampling had a median of about 76 days.

With the Oncomine TCR Beta short-read assay, DNA from cultured CD4+ T cells was sequenced. TCRdb reanalysed the PCR reads using MiXCR and keeps one entry per CDR3 protein. This sample has approximately 9,300 distinct CDR3 sequences, with around 60% found just once. On this clonotype itself: Antigen specificity is unknown.

From germline, CDR1 is DFQATT and CDR2 SNEGSKA (reference sequence). V lost 6 bases and J 2 bases, leaving 11 bases between the germline ends. CDR3 length: 14 residues. Treatment meaning: approximately 11-day PBMC culture with coronavirus spike peptide pools or control peptides (ViraFEST assay). Collection of the unexposed donor's CD4+ T cells took place before the COVID-19 pandemic (2011-2018). Subject to cell availability, CD4+ T cells from unexposed donors were probed with SARS-CoV-2 S/N and four cold-coronavirus spikes. Sequenced material: CD4+ T cells from blood, cultured in vitro. This TCR came from a human donor in good health. This chain links TRBV20-1 with TRBJ1-6; D remains unclear. The DNA for the CDR3 is TGCAGTGCGCCTGGACGAACCTATAATTCACCCCTCCACTTT. It specifies CSAPGRTYNSPLHF.